This T cell receptor (beta chain) was recorded in a study of beta chain features in type 1 diabetes. Across the whole study: Sorted cells numbering roughly 98,000,000 were examined across all samples.

All sorted populations exceeded 98% purity. The V gene end was trimmed by 3 bases and the J gene end by 10 bases; junction bases not matched to a gene: 6. Per the germline V gene, CDR1 is MNHEY and CDR2 is SMNVEV (reference sequence). This CDR3 region has 13 residues. Whole-study results and caveats: Comparison showed that naive, central memory and Treg TCRB repertoires appeared more similar among patients than among healthy donors. Shorter TCRB CDR3s, moderately but significantly so, were found in Type 1 diabetes patients in all four CD4+ subsets.

A remark on this clone: The antigen is undetermined.

Expressed TCRB transcripts were sequenced because the entire RNA isolate underwent reverse transcription. The table came from immunoSEQ multiplex PCR; TCRdb's copy has only in-frame clones and leaves some out. The profile shows 9,000 or so clones, 75% to 85% of them singletons. The sequence was collected from a young woman in good health. Specimen: Tregs from blood. V gene TRBV27 combines with J gene TRBJ2-1; 7 positions agree with TRBD2. The CDR3 region has the DNA TGTGCCAGCAGTTTCCGGGACTACGGCGAGCAGTTCTTC. Its translation is CASSFRDYGEQFF.